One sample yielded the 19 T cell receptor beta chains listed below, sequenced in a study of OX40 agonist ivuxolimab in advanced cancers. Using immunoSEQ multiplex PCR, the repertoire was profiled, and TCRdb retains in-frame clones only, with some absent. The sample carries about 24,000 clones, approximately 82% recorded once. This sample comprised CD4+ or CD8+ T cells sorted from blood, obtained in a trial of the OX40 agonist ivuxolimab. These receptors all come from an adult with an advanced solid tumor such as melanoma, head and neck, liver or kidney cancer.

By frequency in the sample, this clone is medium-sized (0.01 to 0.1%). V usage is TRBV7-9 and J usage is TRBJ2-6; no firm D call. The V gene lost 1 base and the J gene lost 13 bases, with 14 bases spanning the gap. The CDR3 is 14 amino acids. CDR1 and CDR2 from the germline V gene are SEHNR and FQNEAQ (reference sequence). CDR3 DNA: TGTGCCAGCAGCTTAGTGGGCCCCGTAACGGTCCTGACTTTC. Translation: CASSLVGPVTVLTF.

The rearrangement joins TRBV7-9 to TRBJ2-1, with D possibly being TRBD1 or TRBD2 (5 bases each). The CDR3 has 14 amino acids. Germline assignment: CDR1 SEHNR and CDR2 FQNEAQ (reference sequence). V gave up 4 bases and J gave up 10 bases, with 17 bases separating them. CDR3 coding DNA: TGTGCCAGCAGCTCGCGGGCGAGGGGACGCGAGCAGTTCTTC. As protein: CASSSRARGREQFF.

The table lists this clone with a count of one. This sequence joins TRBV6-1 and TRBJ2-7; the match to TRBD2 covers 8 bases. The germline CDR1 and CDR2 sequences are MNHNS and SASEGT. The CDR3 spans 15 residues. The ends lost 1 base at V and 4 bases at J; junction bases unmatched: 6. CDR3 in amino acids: CASSEEVAGSYEQYF. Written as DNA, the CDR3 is TGTGCCAGCAGTGAAGAGGTAGCGGGATCGTACGAGCAGTACTTC.

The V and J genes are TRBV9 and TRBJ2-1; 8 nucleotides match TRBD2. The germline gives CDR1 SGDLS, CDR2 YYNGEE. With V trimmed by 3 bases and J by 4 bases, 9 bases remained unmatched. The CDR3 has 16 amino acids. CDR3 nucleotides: TGTGCCAGCAGCGCTCTCGGGAGCGGGAGTTACAATGAGCAGTTCTTC. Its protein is CASSALGSGSYNEQFF.

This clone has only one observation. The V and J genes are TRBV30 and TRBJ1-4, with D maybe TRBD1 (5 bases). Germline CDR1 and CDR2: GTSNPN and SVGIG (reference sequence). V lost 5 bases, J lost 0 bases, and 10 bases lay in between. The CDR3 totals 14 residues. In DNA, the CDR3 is TGTGCCTGGGACAGCGGTACAACTAATGAAAAACTGTTTTTT. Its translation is CAWDSGTTNEKLFF.

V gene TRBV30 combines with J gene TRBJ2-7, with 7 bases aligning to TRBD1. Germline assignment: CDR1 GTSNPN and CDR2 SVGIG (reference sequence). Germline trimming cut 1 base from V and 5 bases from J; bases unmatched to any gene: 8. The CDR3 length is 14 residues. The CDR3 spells CAWSEGRGIDEQYF. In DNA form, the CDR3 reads TGTGCCTGGAGTGAGGGCAGGGGGATAGACGAGCAGTACTTC.

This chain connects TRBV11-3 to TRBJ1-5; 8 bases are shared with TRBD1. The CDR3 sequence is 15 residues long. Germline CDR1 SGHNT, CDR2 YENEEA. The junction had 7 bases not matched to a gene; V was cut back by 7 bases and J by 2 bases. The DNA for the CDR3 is TGTGCCAGCACCGGGACAGGACGGGGCAATCAGCCCCAGCATTTT. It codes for CASTGTGRGNQPQHF.

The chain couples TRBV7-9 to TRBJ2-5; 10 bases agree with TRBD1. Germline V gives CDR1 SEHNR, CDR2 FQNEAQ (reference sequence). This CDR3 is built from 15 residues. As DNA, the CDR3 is TGTGTCACATTCGACAGGGGGCACGCAAAAGAGACCCAGTACTTC. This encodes CVTFDRGHAKETQYF.

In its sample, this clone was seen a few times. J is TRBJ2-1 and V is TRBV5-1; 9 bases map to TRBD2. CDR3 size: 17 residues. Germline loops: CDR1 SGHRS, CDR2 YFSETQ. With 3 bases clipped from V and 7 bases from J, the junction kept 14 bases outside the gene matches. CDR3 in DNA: TGCGCCAGCAGCTATACCCTCTCTAGCGGGACTTCAAATGAGCAGTTCTTC. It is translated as CASSYTLSSGTSNEQFF.

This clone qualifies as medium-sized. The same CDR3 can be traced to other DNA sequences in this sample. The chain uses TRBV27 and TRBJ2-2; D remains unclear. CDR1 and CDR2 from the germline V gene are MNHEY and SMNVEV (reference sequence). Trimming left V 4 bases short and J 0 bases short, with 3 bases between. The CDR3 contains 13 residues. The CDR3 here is CASSYPNTGELFF. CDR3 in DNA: TGTGCCAGCAGTTATCCGAACACCGGGGAGCTGTTTTTT.

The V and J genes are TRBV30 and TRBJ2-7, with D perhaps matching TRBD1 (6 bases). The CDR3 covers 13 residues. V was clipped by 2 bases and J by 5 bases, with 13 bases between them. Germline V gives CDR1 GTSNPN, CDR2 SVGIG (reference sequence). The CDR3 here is CAWSQDRTNEQYF. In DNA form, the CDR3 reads TGTGCCTGGAGTCAAGACAGGACGAACGAGCAGTACTTC.

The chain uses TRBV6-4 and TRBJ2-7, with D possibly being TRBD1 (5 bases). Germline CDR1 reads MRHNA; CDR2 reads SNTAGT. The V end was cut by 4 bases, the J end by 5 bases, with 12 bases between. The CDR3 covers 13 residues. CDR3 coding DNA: TGTGCCAGCAGTGCTCAGGGATTCGACGAGCAGTACTTC. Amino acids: CASSAQGFDEQYF.

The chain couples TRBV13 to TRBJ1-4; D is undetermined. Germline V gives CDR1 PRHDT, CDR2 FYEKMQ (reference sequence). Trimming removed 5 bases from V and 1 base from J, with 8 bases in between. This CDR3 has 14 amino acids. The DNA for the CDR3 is TGTGCCAGCAGCGCACGACTAACTAATGAAAAACTGTTTTTT. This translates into CASSARLTNEKLFF.

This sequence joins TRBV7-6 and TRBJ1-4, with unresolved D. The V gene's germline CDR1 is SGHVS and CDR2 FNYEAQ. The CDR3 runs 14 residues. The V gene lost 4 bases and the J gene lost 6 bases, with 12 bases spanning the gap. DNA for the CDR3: TGTGCCAGCAGCTCCCTAGATCTGGATGAAAAACTGTTTTTT. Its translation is CASSSLDLDEKLFF. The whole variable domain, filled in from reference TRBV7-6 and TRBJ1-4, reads GAGVSQSPRYKVTKRGQDVALRCDPISGHVSLYWYRQALGQGPEFLTYFNYEAQQDKSGLPNDRFSAERPEGSISTLTIQRTEQRDSAMYRCASSSLDLDEKLFFGSGTQLSVL.

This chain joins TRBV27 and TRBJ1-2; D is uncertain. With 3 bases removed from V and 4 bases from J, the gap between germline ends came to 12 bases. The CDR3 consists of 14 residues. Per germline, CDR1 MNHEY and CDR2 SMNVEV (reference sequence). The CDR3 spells CASSFRSGGYGYTF. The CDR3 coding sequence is TGTGCCAGCAGTTTCAGGTCCGGAGGCTATGGCTACACCTTC.

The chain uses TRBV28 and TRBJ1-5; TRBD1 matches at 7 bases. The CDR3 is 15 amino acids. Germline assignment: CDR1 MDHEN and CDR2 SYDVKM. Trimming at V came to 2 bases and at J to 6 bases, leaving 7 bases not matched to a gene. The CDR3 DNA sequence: TGTGCCAGCAGTTTAAGACAGGGATTAGGTCAGCCCCAGCATTTT. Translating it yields CASSLRQGLGQPQHF.

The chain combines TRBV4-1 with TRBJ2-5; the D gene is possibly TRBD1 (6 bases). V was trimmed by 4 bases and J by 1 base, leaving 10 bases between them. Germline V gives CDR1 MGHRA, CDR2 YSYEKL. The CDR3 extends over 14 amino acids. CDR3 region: CASSLRTAQETQYF. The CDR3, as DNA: TGCGCCAGCAGCCTCAGGACAGCCCAAGAGACCCAGTACTTC.

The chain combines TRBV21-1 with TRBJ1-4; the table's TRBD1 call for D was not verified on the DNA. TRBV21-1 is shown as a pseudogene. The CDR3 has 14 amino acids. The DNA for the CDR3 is TGTGCCAGCAGCACAGACGGGACAAGTGAAAAACTGTTTTTT. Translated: CASSTDGTSEKLFF.

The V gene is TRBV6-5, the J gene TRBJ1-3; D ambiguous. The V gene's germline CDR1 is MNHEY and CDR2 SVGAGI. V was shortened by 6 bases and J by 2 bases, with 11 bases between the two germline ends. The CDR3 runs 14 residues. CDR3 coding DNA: TGTGCCAGCAGCCCCGGAGCCACTGGAAACACCATATATTTT. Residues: CASSPGATGNTIYF.